This T cell receptor beta chain appears in the sequencing data of a study of blood T cell repertoires in COVID-19. About the study: PBMCs, B-cell-depleted T cells, or T cells provided the cDNA or gDNA that made up the material.

This CDR3 is 14 amino acids long. The germline CDR1 and CDR2 sequences are MNHEY and SVGAGI. V dropped 2 bases and J dropped 2 bases, with 9 bases sitting between them. As processed by the authors: Nucleated cell number was recorded as an estimate derived from reference gene primer amplification. Measured with immunoSEQ multiplex PCR; TCRdb has only the in-frame clones, and not every one. V and J calls and clone size are given by that table; D and trimming were obtained from the DNA. Here the sample spans around 120,000 clones, about 92% being singletons. Sequencing was done on a sample of peripheral blood. The receptor comes from a man in his fifties or sixties with active COVID-19. V is TRBV6-5 and J is TRBJ2-5; weak D call: TRBD1 (6 bases). The CDR3: CASSYGRGQETQYF. CDR3 sequence (DNA): TGTGCCAGCAGTTACGGCAGGGGTCAAGAGACCCAGTACTTC.